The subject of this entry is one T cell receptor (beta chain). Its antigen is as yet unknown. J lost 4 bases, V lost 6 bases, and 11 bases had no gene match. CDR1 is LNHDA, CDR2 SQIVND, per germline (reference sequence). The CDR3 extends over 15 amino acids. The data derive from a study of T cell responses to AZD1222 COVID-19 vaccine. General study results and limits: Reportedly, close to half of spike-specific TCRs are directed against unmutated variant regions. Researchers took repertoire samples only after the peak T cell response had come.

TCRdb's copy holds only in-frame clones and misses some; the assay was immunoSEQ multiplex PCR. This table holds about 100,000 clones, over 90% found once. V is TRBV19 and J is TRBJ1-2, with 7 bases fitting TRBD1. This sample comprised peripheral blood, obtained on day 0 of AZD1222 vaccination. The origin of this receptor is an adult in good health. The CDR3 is CASSPPGTGVYGYTF. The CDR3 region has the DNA TGTGCCAGTAGCCCACCTGGTACAGGGGTCTATGGCTACACCTTC. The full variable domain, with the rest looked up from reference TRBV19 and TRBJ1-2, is DGGITQSPKYLFRKEGQNVTLSCEQNLNHDAMYWYRQDPGQGLRLIYYSQIVNDFQKGDIAEGYSVSREKKESFPLTVTSAQKNPTAFYLCASSPPGTGVYGYTFGSGTRLTVV.